Reported below is one T cell receptor beta chain. Its antigen is undetermined. Repertoires were generated with immunoSEQ multiplex PCR, while TCRdb's copy carries only in-frame clones and drops some. The repertoire holds about 71,000 clones, 84% seen once, with about 0.72% in the top ten. The sample belongs to a study of OX40 agonist ivuxolimab in advanced cancers. Study-level results: There were also nonresponders showing low normalized T-cell clonal expansion.

The CDR3 runs to 14 residues. Germline CDR1 reads WNHNN; CDR2 reads SYGVQD (reference sequence). V shed 8 bases and J 1 base; nucleotides not matched to a gene: 3. The specimen comprised CD4+ or CD8+ T cells sorted from blood, sampled in a trial of the OX40 agonist ivuxolimab. This chain uses TRBV10-1 with TRBJ2-3; TRBD2 aligns across 10 bases. The TCR sequence derives from an adult with an advanced solid tumor such as melanoma, head and neck, liver or kidney cancer. Written as DNA, the CDR3 is TGCGCCAGCCGCGGGACTAGCGGCACAGATACGCAGTATTTT. It specifies CASRGTSGTDTQYF.